The text below deals with one TCR beta chain. Treatment here: around 19 received Ad26.COV2.S at low or high dose, single or two shots; 5 received placebo; per-sample allocation not given. Sample collection was performed on day 63 after the first vaccine or placebo injection. In Boston, the donor was an adult between 18-55 years of age. The data derive from a study of Ad26.COV2.S vaccination and SARS-CoV-2 variants. Study at large: Among those in the COV1001 Ad26.COV2.S trial arm was the donor.

Only in-frame clones appear in the TCRdb table, and some are missing; sequencing was by immunoSEQ multiplex PCR. The profile shows about 350,000 clones, roughly 90% of them singletons. Germline V CDR1 and CDR2: MNHEY, SMNVEV (reference sequence). V lost 1 base and J lost 3, with 10 bases in between. The CDR3 loop spans 14 amino acids. The V gene is TRBV27, the J gene TRBJ2-7, with D tentatively TRBD2 (6 bases). This specimen was peripheral blood, taken in a trial of Ad26.COV2.S vaccine versus placebo. The source of this sequence is a person aged 18 to 65 who received the Ad26.COV2.S COVID-19 vaccine or a placebo. This CDR3 reads CASSLLRGNYEQYF. For the CDR3, the DNA is TGTGCCAGCAGTTTATTACGGGGGAACTACGAGCAGTACTTC.